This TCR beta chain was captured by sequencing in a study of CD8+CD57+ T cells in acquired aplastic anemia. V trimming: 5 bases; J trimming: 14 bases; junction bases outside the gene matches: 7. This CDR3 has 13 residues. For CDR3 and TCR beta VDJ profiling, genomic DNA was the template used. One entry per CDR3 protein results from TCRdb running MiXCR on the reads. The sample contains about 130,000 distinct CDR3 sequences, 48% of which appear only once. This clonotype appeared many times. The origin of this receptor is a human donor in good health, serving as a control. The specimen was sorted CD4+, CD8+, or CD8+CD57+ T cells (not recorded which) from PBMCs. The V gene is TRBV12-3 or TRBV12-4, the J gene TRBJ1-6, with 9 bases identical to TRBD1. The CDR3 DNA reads TGTGCCAGCAGTGGGACAGGGAGAAATGCCCTCCACTTT. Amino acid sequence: CASSGTGRNALHF.